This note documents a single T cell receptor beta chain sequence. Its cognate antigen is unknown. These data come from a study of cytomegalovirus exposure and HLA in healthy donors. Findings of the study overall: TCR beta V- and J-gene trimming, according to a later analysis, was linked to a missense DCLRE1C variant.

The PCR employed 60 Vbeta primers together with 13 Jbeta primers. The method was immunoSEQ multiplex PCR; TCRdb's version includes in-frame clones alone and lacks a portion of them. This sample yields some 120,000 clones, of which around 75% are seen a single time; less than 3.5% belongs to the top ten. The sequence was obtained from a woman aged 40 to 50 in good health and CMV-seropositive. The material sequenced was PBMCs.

CDR3 region: CASSSNSYEQYF. CDR3 DNA sequence: TGTGCCAGCAGCTCAAATTCCTACGAGCAGTACTTC. This chain uses TRBV5-4 with TRBJ2-7; no definite D call. Per the germline V gene, CDR1 is SGHNT and CDR2 is YYREEE (reference sequence). The CDR3 consists of 12 residues. V lost 3 bases and J lost 1, with 5 bases in between. The entire variable domain, with the rest obtained from reference TRBV5-4 and TRBJ2-7, is as follows: ETGVTQSPTHLIKTRGQQVTLRCSSQSGHNTVSWYQQALGQGPQFIFQYYREEENGRGNFPPRFSGLQFPNYSSELNVNALELDDSALYLCASSSNSYEQYFGPGTRLTVT.